Reported below is one TCR beta chain. These data belong to a study of control samples from healthy donors and cancer patients. With 4 bases clipped from V and 3 bases from J, the junction kept 6 bases outside the gene matches. This CDR3 contains 15 residues. The V gene's germline CDR1 is SGHDT and CDR2 YYEEEE. TCRdb's table, derived via immunoSEQ multiplex PCR, lists solely in-frame clones and lacks some. The sample consists of some 410,000 clones, around nine tenths of them appearing once. V usage is TRBV5-6 and J usage is TRBJ1-2; 10 bases are a match to TRBD1. The clonotype was recovered from a man in his forties with head and neck cancer. The sequenced material came from PBMCs. CDR3 in amino acids: CASSQTGGGYYGYTF. CDR3 in DNA: TGTGCCAGCAGCCAGACAGGGGGCGGTTACTATGGCTACACCTTC.